One sample yielded the 2 T cell receptor beta chains listed below, sequenced in a study of spatial heterogeneity in lung cancer. Study results and limitations: Expanded alpha and beta TCR counts within tumors tracked tumor mutation counts.

One entry per CDR3 protein results from TCRdb running MiXCR on the 5' RACE reads. The data hold about 2,600 distinct CDR3 sequences, with approximately 7.4% observed a single time. Antigen specificity for these receptors is unknown. Noted time point: sample taken at primary tumor resection. The material sequenced was lung tumor tissue, taken at surgery. These receptors were collected from a female donor with early-stage non-small cell lung cancer.

Relative to its sample, this clonotype is medium-sized. The gene calls are TRBV20-1 and TRBJ1-1; D gene unclear. This CDR3 is 11 amino acids long. The ends were cut back, 4 bases at V and 3 bases at J, with 6 bases in the middle. Germline-derived CDR1 and CDR2 are DFQATT and SNEGSKA (reference sequence). CDR3 loop: CSANRDTEAFF. The CDR3 coding sequence is TGCAGTGCTAATCGGGACACTGAAGCTTTCTTT.

This clonotype rates as medium-sized. The V gene is TRBV25-1, the J gene TRBJ1-6, with D unclear. Germline-derived CDR1 and CDR2 are MGHDK and SYGVNS. The CDR3 has 13 residues. The ends were cut back, 0 bases at V and 7 bases at J, with 4 bases in the middle. The CDR3, as DNA: TGTGCCAGCAGTGAATACCGGAATTCACCCCTCCACTTT. Translated, it gives CASSEYRNSPLHF.